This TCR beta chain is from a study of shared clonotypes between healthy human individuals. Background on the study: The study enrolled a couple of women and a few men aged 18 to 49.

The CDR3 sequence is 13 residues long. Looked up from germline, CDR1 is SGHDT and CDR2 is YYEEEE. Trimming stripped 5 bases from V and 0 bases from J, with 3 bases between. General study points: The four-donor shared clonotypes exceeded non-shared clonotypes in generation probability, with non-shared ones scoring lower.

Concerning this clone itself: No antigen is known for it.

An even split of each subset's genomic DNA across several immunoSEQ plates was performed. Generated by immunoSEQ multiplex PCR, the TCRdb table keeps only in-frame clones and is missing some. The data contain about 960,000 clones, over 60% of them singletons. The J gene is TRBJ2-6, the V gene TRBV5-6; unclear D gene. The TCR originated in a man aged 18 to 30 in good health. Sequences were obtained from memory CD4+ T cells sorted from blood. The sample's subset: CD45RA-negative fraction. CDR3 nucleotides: TGTGCCAGCAGACTCTCTGGGGCCAACGTCCTGACTTTC. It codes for CASRLSGANVLTF.